This T cell receptor (beta chain) was identified in a study of T cell repertoires in cytomegalovirus infection. Looking at the study overall: Carrying CMV and the relevant HLA type showed in public TCR beta signatures. Study-wide findings and caveats: CMV-specific TCR beta clonotypes restricted by HLA-C dominated the ex vivo response.

CDR1 is SNHLY and CDR2 is FYNNEI in the germline V gene. The CDR3 spans 15 residues. This clonotype was observed once. Its specificity is not known. An end of the junction does not agree with germline; a read error may underlie this. TCRdb ran MiXCR on the reads and lists one entry per CDR3 protein. The repertoire holds 150,000 to 180,000 distinct CDR3 sequences, with roughly a quarter as singletons. Sequenced sample: PBMCs. The TCR originated in a human donor in good health (CMV status not recorded). Some clones in this sample may be carry-over from other donors' samples. The chain is built from TRBV2 and TRBJ1-3; D not resolved. CDR3 residues: CDSSEEGYSGNTIYF. The CDR3 region has the DNA TGTGACAGCAGTGAAGAGGGATACTCTGGAAACACCATATATTTT.